Given below is one TCR beta chain in context. Its antigen is not identified. The data stem from a study of T cell responses to AZD1222 COVID-19 vaccine. The germline CDR1 and CDR2 sequences are GTSNPN and SVGIG (reference sequence). The CDR3 contains 15 residues. V was shortened by 1 base and J by 2 bases, with 12 bases between the two germline ends. Points from the study as a whole: The donors showed a predominance of white British ancestry and of females, with possible underestimation of clonal diversity. Sampled repertoires all dated from after the peak T cell response.

TCRdb's copy holds only in-frame clones and misses some; the assay was immunoSEQ multiplex PCR. The top ten hold 45% to 55% of the sample, which has 25,000 to 35,000 clones, about 89% seen once. This clonotype originated in an adult in good health. Sequencing was performed on peripheral blood, taken on day 0 of AZD1222 vaccination. V is TRBV30 and J is TRBJ1-3; TRBD1 is a possible D gene (5 bases). The CDR3 DNA follows: TGTGCCTGGAGTGGAGTCTCACAGGCTGGAAACACCATATATTTT. This encodes CAWSGVSQAGNTIYF.